This T cell receptor beta chain was profiled in a study of cytomegalovirus exposure and HLA in healthy donors. Overall study findings and caveats: Analyses of presence and absence presupposed an approximately uniform sequencing depth across donors. The study put some 160 TCR beta chains on its list as cytomegalovirus-associated. The productive fraction for most TCR beta V segments was about 90% or about 30% in an earlier analysis.

The study ran its PCR with 60 Vbeta and 13 Jbeta primers. As handled by the study authors: Counted up in a later analysis, unique TCR beta chains came to around 80 million, with around 9.9 million shared. Clones were read by immunoSEQ multiplex PCR, and TCRdb kept only the in-frame ones, dropping some. Clone size and V and J calls were adopted from that table, with D and trimming inferred from the DNA. The sample includes 150,000 to 200,000 clones, 70% to 75% of them seen just once. Concerning this clone: Its cognate antigen is unknown.

Sample: PBMCs. This TCR derives from a man between 18 and 29 years old in good health and CMV-seropositive.

In DNA, the CDR3 is TGCGCCAGCAGCTTGGCGGGCAGGGTGGACGAGACCCAGTACTTC. Protein: CASSLAGRVDETQYF. The gene calls are TRBV5-1 and TRBJ2-5; D is possibly TRBD1 (5 bases). This CDR3 has 15 amino acids. The germline V and J ends were trimmed by 0 bases and 5 bases, with 14 bases remaining between them. The germline V gene has CDR1 SGHRS and CDR2 YFSETQ.